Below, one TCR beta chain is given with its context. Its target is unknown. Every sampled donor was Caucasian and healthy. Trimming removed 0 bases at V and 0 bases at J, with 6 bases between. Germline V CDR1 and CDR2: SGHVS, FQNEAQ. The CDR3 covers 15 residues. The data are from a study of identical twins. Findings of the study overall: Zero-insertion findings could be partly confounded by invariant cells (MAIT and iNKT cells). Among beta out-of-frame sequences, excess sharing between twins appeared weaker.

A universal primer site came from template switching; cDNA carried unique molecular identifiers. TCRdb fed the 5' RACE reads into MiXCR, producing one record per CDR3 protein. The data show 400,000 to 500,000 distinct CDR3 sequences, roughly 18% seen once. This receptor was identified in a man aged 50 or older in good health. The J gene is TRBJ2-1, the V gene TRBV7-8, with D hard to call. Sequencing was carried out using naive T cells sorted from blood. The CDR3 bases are TGTGCCAGCAGCTTAGCGGAGTCCTCCTACAATGAGCAGTTCTTC. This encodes CASSLAESSYNEQFF.